This TCR beta chain was recovered during a study of CD8 T cells in ankylosing spondylitis. Findings of the study overall: The study looked at matched synovial fluid samples from ankylosing spondylitis patients. Disease-linked clones were reported to be significantly enriched there. Prior work had noted some motif variants in reactive arthritis blood and synovial fluid. Seven to nine highly homologous variants made up a TCR beta motif, and this motif appeared characteristic of ankylosing spondylitis blood.

For this clonotype: The antigen is unknown.

As the method for making TCR beta libraries, quantitative 5'-RACE with molecular barcodes was used. Each CDR3 protein is one row after TCRdb ran MiXCR on the 5' RACE reads. The sample has a few hundred thousand distinct CDR3 sequences, 8% seen once. This clonotype originated in a male donor with ankylosing spondylitis. Sequencing was performed on blood, either unsorted or a sorted T cell fraction (not recorded which).

CDR3 bases: TGTGCCAGCTCACCACAAACCCAGGGGCCCGAGCAGTACTTC. Translation gives CASSPQTQGPEQYF. The chain uses TRBV18 and TRBJ2-7; maybe TRBD1 (6 bases). Trimming cost V 1 base and J 6 bases, with 13 bases left between them. Germline loops: CDR1 KGHSH, CDR2 LQKENI. This CDR3 is built from 14 residues.